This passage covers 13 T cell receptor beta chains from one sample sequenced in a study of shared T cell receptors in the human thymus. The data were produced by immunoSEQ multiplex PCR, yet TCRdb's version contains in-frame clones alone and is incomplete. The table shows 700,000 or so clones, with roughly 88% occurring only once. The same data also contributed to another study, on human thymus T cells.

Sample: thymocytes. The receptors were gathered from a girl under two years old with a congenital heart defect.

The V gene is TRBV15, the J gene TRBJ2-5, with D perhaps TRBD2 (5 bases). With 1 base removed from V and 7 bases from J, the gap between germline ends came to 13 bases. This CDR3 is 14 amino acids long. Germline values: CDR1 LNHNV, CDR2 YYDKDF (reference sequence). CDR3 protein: CATSRALSGGTQYF. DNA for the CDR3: TGTGCCACCAGCAGAGCACTCTCTGGAGGGACCCAGTACTTC.

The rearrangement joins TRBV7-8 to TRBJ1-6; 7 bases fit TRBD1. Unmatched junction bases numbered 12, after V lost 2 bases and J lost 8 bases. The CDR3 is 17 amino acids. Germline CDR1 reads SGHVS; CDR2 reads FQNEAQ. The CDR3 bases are TGTGCCAGCAGCTTATTTACCCGACAGGGAATGGATTCACCCCTCCACTTT. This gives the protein CASSLFTRQGMDSPLHF.

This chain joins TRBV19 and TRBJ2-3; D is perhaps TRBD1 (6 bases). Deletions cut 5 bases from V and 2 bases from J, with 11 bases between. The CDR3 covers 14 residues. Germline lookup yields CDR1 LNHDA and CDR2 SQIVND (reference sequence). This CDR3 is CASSFRTATDTQYF. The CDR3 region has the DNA TGTGCCAGTAGTTTTCGGACAGCCACAGATACGCAGTATTTT.

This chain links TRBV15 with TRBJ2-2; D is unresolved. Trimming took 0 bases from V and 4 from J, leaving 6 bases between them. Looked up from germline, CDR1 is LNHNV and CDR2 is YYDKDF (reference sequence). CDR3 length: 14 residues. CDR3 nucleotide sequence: TGTGCCACCAGCAGAGAATTCAGCACCGGGGAGCTGTTTTTT. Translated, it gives CATSREFSTGELFF.

This CDR3 is CASSLSGTGFYEQYF. The DNA for the CDR3 is TGTGCCAGTAGCCTTTCGGGGACAGGGTTCTACGAGCAGTACTTC. This chain links TRBV19 with TRBJ2-7; 9 nucleotides line up with TRBD1. The CDR3 spans 15 residues. The V gene's germline CDR1 is LNHDA and CDR2 SQIVND (reference sequence). V was clipped by 6 bases and J by 3 bases; unmatched bases: 9.

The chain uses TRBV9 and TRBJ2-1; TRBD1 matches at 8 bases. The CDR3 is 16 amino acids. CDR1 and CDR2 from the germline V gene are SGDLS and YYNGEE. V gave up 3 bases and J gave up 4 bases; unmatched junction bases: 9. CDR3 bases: TGTGCCAGCAGCGCCTCTTTGGACAGGGTATACAATGAGCAGTTCTTC. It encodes CASSASLDRVYNEQFF.

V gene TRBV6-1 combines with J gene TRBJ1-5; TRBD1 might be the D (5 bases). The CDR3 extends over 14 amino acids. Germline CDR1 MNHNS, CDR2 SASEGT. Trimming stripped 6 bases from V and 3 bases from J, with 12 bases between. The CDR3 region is CASRRRGVNQPQHF. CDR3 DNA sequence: TGTGCCAGCAGGAGGAGGGGAGTCAATCAGCCCCAGCATTTT.

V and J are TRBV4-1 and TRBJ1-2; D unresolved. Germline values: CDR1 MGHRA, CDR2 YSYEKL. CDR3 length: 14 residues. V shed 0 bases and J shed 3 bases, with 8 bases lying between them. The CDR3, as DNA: TGCGCCAGCAGCCAAGACGGGGTTTACTATGGCTACACCTTC. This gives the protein CASSQDGVYYGYTF.

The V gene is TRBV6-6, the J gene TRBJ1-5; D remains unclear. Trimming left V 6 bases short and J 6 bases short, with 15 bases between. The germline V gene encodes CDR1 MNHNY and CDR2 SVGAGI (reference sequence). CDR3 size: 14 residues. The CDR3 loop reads CASSCQAGGQPQHF. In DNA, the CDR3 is TGTGCCAGCAGCTGCCAGGCGGGAGGTCAGCCCCAGCATTTT.

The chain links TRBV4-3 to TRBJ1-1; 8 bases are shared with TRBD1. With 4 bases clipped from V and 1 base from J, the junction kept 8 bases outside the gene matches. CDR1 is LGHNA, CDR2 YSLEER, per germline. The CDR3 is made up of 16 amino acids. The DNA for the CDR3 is TGCGCCAGCAGCCCGCTACCCGGGACAGGGAACACTGAAGCTTTCTTT. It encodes CASSPLPGTGNTEAFF.

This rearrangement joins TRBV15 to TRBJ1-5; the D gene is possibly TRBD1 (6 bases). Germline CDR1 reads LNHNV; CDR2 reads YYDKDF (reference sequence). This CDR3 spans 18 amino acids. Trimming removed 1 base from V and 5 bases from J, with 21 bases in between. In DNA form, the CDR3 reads TGTGCCACCAGCAGAGTTGGGGATGGACAGCCTAAGGATCAGCCCCAGCATTTT. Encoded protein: CATSRVGDGQPKDQPQHF.

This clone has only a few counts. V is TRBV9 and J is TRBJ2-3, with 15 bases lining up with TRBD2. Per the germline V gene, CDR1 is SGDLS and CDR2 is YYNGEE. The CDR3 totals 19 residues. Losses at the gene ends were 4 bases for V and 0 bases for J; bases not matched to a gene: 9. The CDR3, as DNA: TGTGCCAGCAGCCTGGGACTAGCGGGGGGCCGTACTAGCACAGATACGCAGTATTTT. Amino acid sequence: CASSLGLAGGRTSTDTQYF.

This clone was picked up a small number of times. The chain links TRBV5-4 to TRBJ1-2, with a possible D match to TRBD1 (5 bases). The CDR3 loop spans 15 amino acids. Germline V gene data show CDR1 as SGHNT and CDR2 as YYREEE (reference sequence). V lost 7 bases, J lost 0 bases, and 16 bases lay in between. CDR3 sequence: CASGAGETSNYGYTF. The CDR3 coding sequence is TGTGCCAGCGGAGCGGGGGAAACTTCTAACTATGGCTACACCTTC.